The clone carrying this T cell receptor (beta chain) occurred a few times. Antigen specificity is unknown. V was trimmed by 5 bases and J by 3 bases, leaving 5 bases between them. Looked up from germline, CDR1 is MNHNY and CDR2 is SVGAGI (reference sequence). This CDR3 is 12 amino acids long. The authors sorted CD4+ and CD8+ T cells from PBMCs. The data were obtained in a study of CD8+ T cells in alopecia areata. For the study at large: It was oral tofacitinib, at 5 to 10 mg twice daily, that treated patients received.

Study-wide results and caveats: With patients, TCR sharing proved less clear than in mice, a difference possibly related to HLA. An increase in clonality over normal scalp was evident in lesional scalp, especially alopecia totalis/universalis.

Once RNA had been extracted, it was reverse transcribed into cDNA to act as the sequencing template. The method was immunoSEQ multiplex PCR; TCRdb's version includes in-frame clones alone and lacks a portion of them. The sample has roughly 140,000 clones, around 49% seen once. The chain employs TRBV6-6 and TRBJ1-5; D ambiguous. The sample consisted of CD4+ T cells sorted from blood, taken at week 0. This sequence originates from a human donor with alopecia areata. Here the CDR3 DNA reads TGTGCCAGCAGTGGCCCCAATCAGCCCCAGCATTTT. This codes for CASSGPNQPQHF.